The clone carrying this T cell receptor (beta chain) was detected ten times or more. What it recognizes is unknown. The record originates from a study of neurological immune-mediated disorders. cDNA synthesis was performed by 5'RACE with 10-nucleotide random UMIs. From 15-18 subjects, over 200 million TCR-beta sequences were obtained in each sequencing run. MiXCR, applied by TCRdb to the 5' RACE reads, yields one record per CDR3 protein. The sample lists approximately 48,000 distinct CDR3 sequences, over 15% occurring once. Study outcomes and limitations: The most TCR clonal expansion was seen in HTLV-1-associated myelopathy, and the least was seen in multiple sclerosis, which fell below healthy controls.

The germline gives CDR1 SGDLS, CDR2 YYNGEE. Trimming stripped 3 bases from V and 6 bases from J, with 19 bases between. CDR3 length: 16 residues. PBMCs numbering 2 million and stored at -80 C yielded the unsorted libraries. Sequenced: PBMCs. The J gene is TRBJ2-4, the V gene TRBV9; D is ambiguous. The origin of this receptor is a man in his sixties in good health. CDR3 nucleotide sequence: TGTGCCAGCAGCGCCCCAGACGGGCTAGTGGGAAACATTCAGTACTTC. Residues: CASSAPDGLVGNIQYF.